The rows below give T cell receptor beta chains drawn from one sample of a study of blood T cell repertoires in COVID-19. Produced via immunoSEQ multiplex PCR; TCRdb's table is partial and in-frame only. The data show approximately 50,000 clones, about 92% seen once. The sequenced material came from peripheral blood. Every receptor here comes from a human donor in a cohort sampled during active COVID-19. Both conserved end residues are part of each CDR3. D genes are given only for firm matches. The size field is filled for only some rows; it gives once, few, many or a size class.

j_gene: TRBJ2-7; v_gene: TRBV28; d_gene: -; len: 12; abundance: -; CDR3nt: TGTGCCAGCACCGTCCACAATGGCGAGCAGTACTTC; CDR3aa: CASTVHNGEQYF
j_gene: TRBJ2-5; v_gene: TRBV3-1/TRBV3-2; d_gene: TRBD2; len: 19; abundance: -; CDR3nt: TGTGCCAGCAGCCAAGATTGGGCGGGAGGGCCCTTACCCCAAGAGACCCAGTACTTC; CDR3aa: CASSQDWAGGPLPQETQYF
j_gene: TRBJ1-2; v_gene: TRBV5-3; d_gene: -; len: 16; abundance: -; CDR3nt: TGTGCCAGAAGCTCAGCACACCGGACTCTAAACTATGGCTACACCTTC; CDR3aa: CARSSAHRTLNYGYTF
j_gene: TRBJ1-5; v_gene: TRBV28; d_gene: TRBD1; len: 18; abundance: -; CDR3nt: TGTGCCAGCAGCCGAGGACAGGGTGTACGATTATGGAATCAGCCCCAGCATTTT; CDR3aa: CASSRGQGVRLWNQPQHF
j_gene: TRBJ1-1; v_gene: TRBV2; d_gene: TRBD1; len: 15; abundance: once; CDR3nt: TGTGCCAGCAGTGAAGAGGGGGCAGAGAACACTGAAGCTTTCTTT; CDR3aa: CASSEEGAENTEAFF
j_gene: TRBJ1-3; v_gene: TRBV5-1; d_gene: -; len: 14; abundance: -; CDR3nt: TGCGCCAGCAGCTCCAGGGGACCTGGAAACACCATATATTTT; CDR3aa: CASSSRGPGNTIYF
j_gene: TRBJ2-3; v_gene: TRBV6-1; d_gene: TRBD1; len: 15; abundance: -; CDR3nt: TGTGCCAGCAGTGAAGCGGCAGGGGGCGCAGATACGCAGTATTTT; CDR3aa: CASSEAAGGADTQYF
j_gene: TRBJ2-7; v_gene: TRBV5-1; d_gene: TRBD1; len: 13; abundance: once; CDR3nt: TGCGCCAGCAGCGTGACAGGGGCCTACGAGCAGTACTTC; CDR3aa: CASSVTGAYEQYF
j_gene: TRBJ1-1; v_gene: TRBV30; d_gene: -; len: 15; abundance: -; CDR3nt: TGTGCCTGGGTGGCCCCCGGGGCAGGGAGGACTGAAGCTTTCTTT; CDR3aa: CAWVAPGAGRTEAFF
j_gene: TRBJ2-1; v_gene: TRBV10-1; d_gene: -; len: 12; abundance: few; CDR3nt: TGCGCCAGCGGCCAACAGGGCAATGAGCAGTTCTTC; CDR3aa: CASGQQGNEQFF
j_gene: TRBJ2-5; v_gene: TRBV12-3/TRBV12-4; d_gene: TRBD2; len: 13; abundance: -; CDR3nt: TGTGCCAGCAGGCCTACTAGCGCCGTGACCCAGTACTTC; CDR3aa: CASRPTSAVTQYF
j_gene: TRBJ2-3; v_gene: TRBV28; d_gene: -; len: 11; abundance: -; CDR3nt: TGTGCCAGCAGTTTCAGGGATACGCAGTATTTT; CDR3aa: CASSFRDTQYF
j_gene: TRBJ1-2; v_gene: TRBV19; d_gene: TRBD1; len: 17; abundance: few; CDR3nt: TGTGCCAGTAGTATTTGGGACAGGGGCCCCACGGACTATGGCTACACCTTC; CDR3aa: CASSIWDRGPTDYGYTF
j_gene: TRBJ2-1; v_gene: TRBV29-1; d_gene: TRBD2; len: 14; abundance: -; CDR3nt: TGCAGCGTGCGGAGGGGGACTAGCGGGAGTGAGCAGTTCTTC; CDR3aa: CSVRRGTSGSEQFF
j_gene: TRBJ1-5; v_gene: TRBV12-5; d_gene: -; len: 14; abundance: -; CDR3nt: TGTGCTAGTGGTTTGGGAGGGATGGGACAGCCCCAGCATTTT; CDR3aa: CASGLGGMGQPQHF
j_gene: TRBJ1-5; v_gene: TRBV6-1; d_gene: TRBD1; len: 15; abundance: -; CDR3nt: TGTGCCAGCAGTGAGGACAGGGATAGCAATCAGCCCCAGCATTTT; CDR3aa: CASSEDRDSNQPQHF
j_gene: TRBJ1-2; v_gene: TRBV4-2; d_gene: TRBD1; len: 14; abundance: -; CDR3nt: TGTGCCAGCAGCCAAGAGGGACAGGTCTATGGCTACACCTTC; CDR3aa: CASSQEGQVYGYTF
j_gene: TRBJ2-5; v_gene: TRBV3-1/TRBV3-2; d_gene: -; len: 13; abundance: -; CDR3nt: TGTGCCAGCAGCCTAGGGAGTCCCGAGACCCAGTACTTC; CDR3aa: CASSLGSPETQYF
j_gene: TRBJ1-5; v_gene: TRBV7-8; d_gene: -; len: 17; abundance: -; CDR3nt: TGTGCCAGCAGCTTAGCCGTCCTGAAGCATAGCAATCAGCCCCAGCATTTT; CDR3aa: CASSLAVLKHSNQPQHF
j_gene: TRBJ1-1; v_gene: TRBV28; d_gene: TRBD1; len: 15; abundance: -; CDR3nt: TGTGCCAGCAGTTTAGTGGGACAGTTGAACACTGAAGCTTTCTTT; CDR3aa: CASSLVGQLNTEAFF
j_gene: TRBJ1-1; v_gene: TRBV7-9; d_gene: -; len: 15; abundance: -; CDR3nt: TGTGCCAGCAGCTTACAGGGTATAGGAAACACTGAAGCTTTCTTT; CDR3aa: CASSLQGIGNTEAFF
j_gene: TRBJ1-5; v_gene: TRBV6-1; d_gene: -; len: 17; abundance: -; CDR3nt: TGTGCCAGCAGTGACCGTCCGGCGACAGATAGCAATCAGCCCCAGCATTTT; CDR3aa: CASSDRPATDSNQPQHF
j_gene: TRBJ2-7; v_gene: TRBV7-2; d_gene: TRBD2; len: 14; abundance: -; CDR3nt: TGTGCCAGCAGCCTCCAAGGACTAGCGTTCGAGCAGTACTTC; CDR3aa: CASSLQGLAFEQYF
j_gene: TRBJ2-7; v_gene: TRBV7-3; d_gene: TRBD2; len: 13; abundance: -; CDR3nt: TGTGCCAGCAGCTCCGGACTAGGGTACGAGCAGTACTTC; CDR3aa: CASSSGLGYEQYF
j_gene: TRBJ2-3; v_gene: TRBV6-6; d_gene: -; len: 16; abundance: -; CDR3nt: TGTGCCAGCAGCAACCCGATGGCGACTAGCACAGATACGCAGTATTTT; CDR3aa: CASSNPMATSTDTQYF
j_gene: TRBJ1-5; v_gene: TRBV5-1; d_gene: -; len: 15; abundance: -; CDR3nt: TGCGCCAGCAGAGAAGGGGGTTCGAGCAATCAGCCCCAGCATTTT; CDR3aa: CASREGGSSNQPQHF
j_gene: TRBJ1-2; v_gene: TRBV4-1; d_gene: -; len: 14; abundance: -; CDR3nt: TGCGCCAGCAGCCAAGATCCGAACGGTTATGGCTACACCTTC; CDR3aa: CASSQDPNGYGYTF
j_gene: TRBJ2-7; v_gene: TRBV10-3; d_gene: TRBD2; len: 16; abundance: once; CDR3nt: TGTGCCATCAGAACGATAGCGGGAGGGAAGGTCTACGAGCAGTACTTC; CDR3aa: CAIRTIAGGKVYEQYF
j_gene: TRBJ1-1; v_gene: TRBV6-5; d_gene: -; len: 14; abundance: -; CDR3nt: TGTGCCAGCAGGAGCCCCAACCCGAACACTGAAGCTTTCTTT; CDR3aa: CASRSPNPNTEAFF
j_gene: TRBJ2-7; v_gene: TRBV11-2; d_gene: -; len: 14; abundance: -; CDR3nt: TGTGCCAGCAGCCAAAACAGGCCGGGCTACGAGCAGTACTTC; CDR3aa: CASSQNRPGYEQYF
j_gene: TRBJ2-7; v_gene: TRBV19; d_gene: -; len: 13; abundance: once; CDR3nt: TGTGCCAGTAGTAAGCAAGCTTCCTACGAGCAGTACTTC; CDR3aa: CASSKQASYEQYF
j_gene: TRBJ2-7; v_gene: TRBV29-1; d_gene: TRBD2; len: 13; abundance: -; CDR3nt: TGCAGCGTTTCCGGGGGGGGCGGGTACGAGCAGTACTTC; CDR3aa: CSVSGGGGYEQYF
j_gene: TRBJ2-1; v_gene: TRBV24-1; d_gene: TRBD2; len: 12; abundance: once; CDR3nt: TGTGCCACCAGTGGGCAGCGGGAGCCATGGTTCTTC; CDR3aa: CATSGQREPWFF
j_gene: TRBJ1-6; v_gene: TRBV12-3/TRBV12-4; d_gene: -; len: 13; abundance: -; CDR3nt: TGTGCCAGCAGACCCGGACAGACTTCACCCCTCCACTTT; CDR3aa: CASRPGQTSPLHF
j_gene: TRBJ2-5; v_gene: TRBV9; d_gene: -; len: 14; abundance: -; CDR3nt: TGTGCCAGCAGCGTAGGGACAGCCCAAGAGACCCAGTACTTC; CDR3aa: CASSVGTAQETQYF
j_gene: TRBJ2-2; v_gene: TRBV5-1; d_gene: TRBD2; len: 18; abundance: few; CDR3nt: TGCGCCAGCAGCTTGGGAACTAGCGGGACCTTGAACACCGGGGAGCTGTTTTTT; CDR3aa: CASSLGTSGTLNTGELFF
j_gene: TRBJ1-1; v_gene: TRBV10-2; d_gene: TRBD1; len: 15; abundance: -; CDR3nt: TGCGCCAGCAGTGAATCCCCACAGGGGGCTGCGGAAGCTTTCTTT; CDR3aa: CASSESPQGAAEAFF
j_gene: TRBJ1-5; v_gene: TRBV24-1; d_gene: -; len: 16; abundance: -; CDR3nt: TGTGCCACCAGTGATGGTTCCCTTGGATGGAGTCAGCCCCAGCATTTT; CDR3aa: CATSDGSLGWSQPQHF
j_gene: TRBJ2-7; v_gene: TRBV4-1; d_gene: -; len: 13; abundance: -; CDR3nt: TGCGCCAGCAGCTCCGTACAGGGTTGGGAGCAGTACTTC; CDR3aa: CASSSVQGWEQYF
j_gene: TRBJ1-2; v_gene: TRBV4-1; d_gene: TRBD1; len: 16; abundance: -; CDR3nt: TGCGCCAGCAGCCAAGAGGAAGGGGGCCACGGCCGTGGCTACACCTTC; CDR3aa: CASSQEEGGHGRGYTF
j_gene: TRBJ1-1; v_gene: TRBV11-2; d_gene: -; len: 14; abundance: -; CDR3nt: TGTGCCAGCAGCTCACCCAGGGGGAACACTGAAGCTTTCTTT; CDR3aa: CASSSPRGNTEAFF
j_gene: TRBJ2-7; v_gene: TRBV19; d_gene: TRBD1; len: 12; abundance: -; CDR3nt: TGTGCCAGTAGTGGGACAGCGTACGAGCAGTACTTC; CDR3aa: CASSGTAYEQYF
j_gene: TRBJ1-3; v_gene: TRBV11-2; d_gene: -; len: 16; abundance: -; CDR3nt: TGTGCCAGCAGCTTGACAGACCGGCTCTCTGGAAACACCATATATTTT; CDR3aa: CASSLTDRLSGNTIYF
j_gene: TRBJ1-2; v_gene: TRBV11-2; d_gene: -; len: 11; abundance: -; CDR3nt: TGTGCCAGCAGCCCGGGGTACGGCTACACCTTC; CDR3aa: CASSPGYGYTF
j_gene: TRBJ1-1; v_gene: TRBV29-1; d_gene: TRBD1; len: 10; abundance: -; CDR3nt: TGCAGCGCCGGACAGGGTTCAGCTTTCTTT; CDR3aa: CSAGQGSAFF
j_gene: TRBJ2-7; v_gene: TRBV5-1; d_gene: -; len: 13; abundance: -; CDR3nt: TGCGCCAGCAGCTTGGCAGGGTCTAGTGAGCAGTACTTC; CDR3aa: CASSLAGSSEQYF